This T cell receptor beta chain is drawn from a study of blood T cell repertoires in COVID-19. Overall study: Samples of COVID-19 (acute and convalescent) were obtained from the United States, Italy and Spain.

The germline CDR1 and CDR2 sequences are LGHDT and YNNKEL (reference sequence). This CDR3 region has 12 residues. The trim removed 8 bases at V and 3 bases at J, leaving 0 bases unmatched. Original methodology: Reference gene primer amplification yielded estimated nucleated cell counts. The repertoire was sequenced with immunoSEQ multiplex PCR; TCRdb's copy has only in-frame clones and lacks some. That table is the source of V, J and clone size, and D and trimming were worked out from the DNA. The sample records over 80,000 clones, 70% to 90% being singletons. Source material: peripheral blood. This rearrangement joins TRBV3-1 (or the pseudogene TRBV3-2) to TRBJ2-7; 11 bases map to TRBD2. The clonotype originates from a human donor in a cohort sampled during active COVID-19. The CDR3 protein is CASGLAGYEQYF. The CDR3 region has the DNA TGTGCCAGCGGACTAGCGGGCTACGAGCAGTACTTC.